Listed below are T cell receptor beta chains from one sample, sequenced in a study of blood T cell repertoires in COVID-19. Here immunoSEQ multiplex PCR was the method, and the copy in TCRdb shows in-frame clones only, minus some. The sample lists some 150,000 clones; around 81% were seen once. Sequenced: peripheral blood. Receptors were obtained from a human donor with acute or convalescent COVID-19. The donor label of this sample is uncertain. Both conserved end residues are part of each CDR3. A D gene is named only where the DNA matches it firmly. Not every row has a clone size; where given, it reads once, few, many or a size class.

>TRBJ1-6|.|.|16|TRBV30
CAWTPGSPRNNSPLHF
TGTGCCTGGACCCCGGGGTCCCCAAGGAATAATTCACCCCTCCACTTT
>TRBJ1-6|.|.|14|TRBV7-9
CASSLQTVNSPLHF
TGTGCCAGCAGCTTACAAACGGTTAATTCACCCCTCCACTTT
>TRBJ1-4|.|.|11|TRBV20-1
CSARAPGKLFF
TGCAGTGCTAGAGCGCCCGGAAAACTGTTTTTT
>TRBJ2-2|.|.|12|TRBV6-5
CASRSRTGELFF
TGTGCCAGTCGGAGTAGAACCGGGGAGCTGTTTTTT
>TRBJ1-6|.|TRBD1|15|TRBV6-5
CASTQGTGVYSPLHF
TGTGCCAGCACTCAAGGGACAGGGGTTTATTCACCCCTCCACTTT
>TRBJ1-5|.|TRBD1|16|TRBV19
CASRARQGQDNQPQHF
TGTGCCAGTAGAGCGAGACAGGGACAGGACAATCAGCCCCAGCATTTT
>TRBJ1-1|.|.|13|TRBV13
CASRGGDNTEAFF
TGTGCCAGCAGAGGGGGGGACAACACTGAAGCTTTCTTT
>TRBJ2-3|.|.|12|TRBV14
CASQGNVWTQYF
TGTGCCAGCCAGGGCAATGTATGGACGCAGTATTTT
>TRBJ2-1|.|TRBD1|14|TRBV5-6
CASSFGDRGNEQFF
TGTGCCAGCAGCTTCGGAGACAGGGGAAATGAGCAGTTCTTC
>TRBJ1-2|once|.|13|TRBV5-4
CASSFDSNYGYTF
TGTGCCAGCAGCTTTGACAGTAACTATGGCTACACCTTC
>TRBJ1-4|.|.|13|TRBV5-1
CASSLSQDEKLFF
TGCGCCAGCAGCTTGTCACAAGATGAAAAACTGTTTTTT
>TRBJ2-2|.|.|11|TRBV25-1
CATQRDGELFF
TGTGCCACCCAGAGGGACGGGGAGCTGTTTTTT
>TRBJ1-1|.|TRBD1|13|TRBV6-5
CASSRTGGTEAFF
TGTGCCAGCAGTCGTACAGGGGGCACTGAAGCTTTCTTT
>TRBJ2-1|once|.|15|TRBV12-5
CASGLVRGRWNEQFF
TGTGCTAGTGGTTTGGTACGGGGTCGCTGGAATGAGCAGTTCTTC
>TRBJ2-7|.|.|14|TRBV5-1
CASSSLPGRVEQYF
TGCGCCAGCAGCTCCCTTCCGGGTCGGGTCGAGCAGTACTTC
>TRBJ1-5|.|.|15|TRBV5-8
CASSLARGGNQPQHF
TGTGCCAGCAGCTTGGCCAGGGGCGGGAATCAGCCCCAGCATTTT
>TRBJ2-1|.|.|16|TRBV14
CASSQLYPLKNNEQFF
TGTGCCAGCAGCCAACTATATCCTTTAAAAAACAATGAGCAGTTCTTC
>TRBJ2-5|.|.|12|TRBV5-6
CASSSSQETQYF
TGTGCCAGCAGCTCCTCCCAAGAGACCCAGTACTTC
>TRBJ2-3|.|TRBD1|14|TRBV3-1/TRBV3-2
CASSHRQGGDTQYF
TGTGCCAGCAGCCACCGACAGGGGGGAGATACGCAGTATTTT
>TRBJ1-5|.|TRBD1|12|TRBV6-6
CASGQGAQPQHF
TGTGCCAGCGGACAGGGGGCTCAGCCCCAGCATTTT
>TRBJ1-2|.|.|13|TRBV5-6
CASSLQGPYGYTF
TGTGCCAGCAGCTTGCAGGGGCCCTATGGCTACACCTTC
>TRBJ1-5|many|.|15|TRBV24-1
CATSDSDRLNQPQHF
TGTGCCACCAGTGATTCCGACAGGCTAAATCAGCCCCAGCATTTT
>TRBJ2-3|once|TRBD1|14|TRBV3-1/TRBV3-2
CASSPQGGADTQYF
TGTGCCAGCAGCCCACAGGGGGGCGCAGATACGCAGTATTTT
>TRBJ1-5|.|.|14|TRBV19
CASKRSYSNQPQHF
TGTGCCAGTAAGCGCAGTTATAGCAATCAGCCCCAGCATTTT
>TRBJ2-1|.|TRBD2|15|TRBV9
CASSVGLAGTNEQFF
TGTGCCAGCAGCGTAGGGCTAGCGGGGACCAATGAGCAGTTCTTC
>TRBJ1-1|.|.|12|TRBV7-2
CASSPTFRQAFF
TGTGCCAGCAGTCCTACATTCCGACAGGCTTTCTTT
>TRBJ2-7|few|.|10|TRBV29-1
CSVGEGEQYF
TGCAGCGTTGGTGAGGGCGAGCAGTACTTC
>TRBJ1-3|.|.|15|TRBV6-5
CASSYSPLSGNTIYF
TGTGCCAGCAGTTACTCTCCTCTCTCTGGAAACACCATATATTTT
>TRBJ2-7|few|.|14|TRBV19
CASTGAGDHYEQYF
TGTGCCAGTACTGGAGCAGGGGATCACTACGAGCAGTACTTC
>TRBJ2-3|.|.|14|TRBV27
CASSLGRLRDTQYF
TGTGCCAGCAGTTTAGGCCGACTGAGGGATACGCAGTATTTT
>TRBJ1-2|.|.|15|TRBV3-1/TRBV3-2
CASSPKGVGGYGYTF
TGTGCCAGCAGCCCTAAGGGCGTCGGGGGCTATGGCTACACCTTC
>TRBJ1-2|.|.|14|TRBV19
CASGGGRIKDGYTF
TGTGCCAGTGGGGGGGGCAGGATAAAGGATGGCTACACCTTC
>TRBJ1-6|.|.|13|TRBV7-9
CASTSSVSSPLHF
TGTGCCAGCACCTCGAGTGTTTCATCGCCCCTCCACTTT
>TRBJ1-2|.|TRBD1|11|TRBV29-1
CSGGQGDGYTF
TGCAGCGGTGGACAGGGGGATGGCTACACCTTC
>TRBJ1-6|.|.|15|TRBV14
CASSQDLGEGSPLHF
TGTGCCAGCAGCCAAGATCTGGGCGAAGGTTCACCCCTCCACTTT
>TRBJ1-2|.|TRBD1|16|TRBV5-1
CASSLKGQGEDYGYTF
TGCGCCAGCAGCTTGAAGGGACAGGGGGAAGACTATGGCTACACCTTC
>TRBJ2-1|.|TRBD2|13|TRBV5-6
CASSPSGGAEQFF
TGTGCCAGCAGCCCTAGCGGGGGGGCTGAGCAGTTCTTC
>TRBJ2-5|.|TRBD2|14|TRBV7-2
CASSPSGGWETQYF
TGTGCCAGCAGCCCTAGCGGGGGATGGGAGACCCAGTACTTC
>TRBJ2-5|.|TRBD2|15|TRBV5-4
CASSSTSGYQETQYF
TGTGCCAGCAGCTCGACTAGCGGGTACCAAGAGACCCAGTACTTC
>TRBJ2-2|.|.|16|TRBV4-2
CASSQDGAGDTGELFF
TGTGCCAGCAGCCAAGATGGGGCAGGGGACACCGGGGAGCTGTTTTTT
>TRBJ2-1|.|TRBD1|15|TRBV6-5
CASSGGQGSYNEQFF
TGTGCCAGCAGCGGTGGACAGGGGTCCTACAATGAGCAGTTCTTC
>TRBJ1-1|few|.|16|TRBV5-5
CASSPRLRTANTEAFF
TGTGCCAGCAGCCCCCGCCTGCGGACAGCTAACACTGAAGCTTTCTTT
>TRBJ2-1|.|TRBD1|15|TRBV7-2
CASSSTGTESIVQFF
TGTGCCAGCAGCTCGACAGGGACAGAGTCAATTGTGCAGTTCTTC
>TRBJ1-3|.|.|16|TRBV9
CASSVGDTGIGNTIYF
TGTGCCAGCAGCGTAGGAGACACGGGAATAGGGAACACCATATATTTT
>TRBJ2-7|.|TRBD1|11|TRBV6-5
CASRQGYEQYF
TGTGCCAGCAGACAGGGGTACGAGCAGTACTTC
>TRBJ2-7|.|.|13|TRBV5-1
CASSLGAAYEQYF
TGCGCCAGCAGCTTGGGGGCAGCCTACGAGCAGTACTTC
>TRBJ2-2|.|.|16|TRBV5-4
CASSSPGTLNTGELFF
TGTGCCAGCAGCTCGCCCGGGACTCTGAACACCGGGGAGCTGTTTTTT
>TRBJ1-2|few|.|14|TRBV30
CAWSTSLGSYGYTF
TGTGCCTGGAGTACCTCGTTGGGCAGCTATGGCTACACCTTC
>TRBJ1-1|few|.|15|TRBV6-5
CASSYSSGGNTEAFF
TGTGCCAGCAGTTACTCTTCGGGGGGGAACACTGAAGCTTTCTTT
>TRBJ1-4|.|TRBD1|16|TRBV29-1
CSVTGDRALGGEKLFF
TGCAGCGTTACCGGGGACAGGGCCCTTGGCGGTGAAAAACTGTTTTTT
>TRBJ2-3|.|.|15|TRBV19
CASSKGDGLTDTQYF
TGTGCCAGTAGTAAGGGGGACGGTCTCACAGATACGCAGTATTTT
>TRBJ2-1|.|.|15|TRBV7-8
CASSLGQIIYNEQFF
TGTGCCAGCAGCTTAGGACAGATTATTTACAATGAGCAGTTCTTC
>TRBJ1-1|.|.|14|TRBV4-1
CASSLQGGNTEAFF
TGCGCCAGCAGCCTACAGGGCGGGAACACTGAAGCTTTCTTT
>TRBJ1-1|.|TRBD1|12|TRBV19
CATRTGNTEAFF
TGTGCCACCAGGACAGGGAACACTGAAGCTTTCTTT
>TRBJ1-5|.|.|11|TRBV6-5
CASATGRPQHF
TGTGCCAGCGCCACAGGGCGGCCCCAGCATTTT
>TRBJ1-5|.|.|12|TRBV6-5
CASSYPGKPQHF
TGTGCCAGCAGTTACCCCGGGAAGCCCCAGCATTTT
>TRBJ2-7|.|TRBD2|16|TRBV5-1
CASNLGLAGGVGEQYF
TGCGCCAGCAACCTTGGACTAGCGGGGGGCGTAGGCGAGCAGTACTTC
>TRBJ1-2|.|TRBD1|15|TRBV19
CASSSRTGSGYGYTF
TGTGCCAGTAGTTCTCGGACAGGGTCTGGGTATGGCTACACCTTC
>TRBJ2-2|.|.|14|TRBV11-3
CASSSPGVPGELFF
TGTGCCAGCAGCTCCCCGGGTGTCCCCGGGGAGCTGTTTTTT
>TRBJ1-5|.|.|15|TRBV19
CASSITAGSNQPQHF
TGTGCCAGTAGTATAACGGCAGGGAGCAATCAGCCCCAGCATTTT